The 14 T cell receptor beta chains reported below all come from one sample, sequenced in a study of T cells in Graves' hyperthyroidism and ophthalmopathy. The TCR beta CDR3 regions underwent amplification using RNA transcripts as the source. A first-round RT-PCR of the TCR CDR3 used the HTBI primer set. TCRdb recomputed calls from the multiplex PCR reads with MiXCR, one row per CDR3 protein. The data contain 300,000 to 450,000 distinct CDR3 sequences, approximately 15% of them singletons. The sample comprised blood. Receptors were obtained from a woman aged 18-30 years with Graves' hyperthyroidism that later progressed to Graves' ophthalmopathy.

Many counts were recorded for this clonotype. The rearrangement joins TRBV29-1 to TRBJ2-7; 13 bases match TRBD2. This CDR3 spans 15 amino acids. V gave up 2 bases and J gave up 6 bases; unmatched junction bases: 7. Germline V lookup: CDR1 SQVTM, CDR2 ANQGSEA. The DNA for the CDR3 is TGCAGCGTTGAAAGCGGACTAGCGGGAGTAGGCGAGCAGTACTTC. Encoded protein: CSVESGLAGVGEQYF.

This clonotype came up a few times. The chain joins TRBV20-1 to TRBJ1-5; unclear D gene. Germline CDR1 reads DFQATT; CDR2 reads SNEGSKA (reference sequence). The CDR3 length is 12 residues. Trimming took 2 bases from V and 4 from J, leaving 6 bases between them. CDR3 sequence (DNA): TGCAGTGCTAGAACTATAAATCAGCCCCAGCATTTT. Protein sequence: CSARTINQPQHF.

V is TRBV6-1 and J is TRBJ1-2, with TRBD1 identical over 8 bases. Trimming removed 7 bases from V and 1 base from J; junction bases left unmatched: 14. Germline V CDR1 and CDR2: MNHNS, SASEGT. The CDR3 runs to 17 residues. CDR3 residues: CASTQQGAFNFNYGYTF. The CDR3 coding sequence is TGTGCCAGCACCCAGCAGGGGGCCTTTAATTTTAACTATGGCTACACCTTC.

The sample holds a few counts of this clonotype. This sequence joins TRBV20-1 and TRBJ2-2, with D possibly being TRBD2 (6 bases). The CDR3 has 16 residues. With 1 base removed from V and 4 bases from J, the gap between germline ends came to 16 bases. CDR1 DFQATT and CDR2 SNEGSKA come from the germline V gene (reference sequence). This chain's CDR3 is CSARGVSSVVTGELFF. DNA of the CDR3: TGCAGTGCTAGAGGAGTCTCTAGCGTAGTCACCGGGGAGCTGTTTTTT.

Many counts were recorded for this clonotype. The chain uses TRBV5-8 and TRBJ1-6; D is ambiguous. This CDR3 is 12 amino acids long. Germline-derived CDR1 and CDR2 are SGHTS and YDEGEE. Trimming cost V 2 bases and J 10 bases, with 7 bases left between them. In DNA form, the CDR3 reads TGTGCCAGCAGCTTCAAGGTATCACCCCTCCACTTT. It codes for CASSFKVSPLHF.

CDR3 in DNA: TGTGCCAGCAGCCAAGATTCTGGACTAGGGTACAATGAGCAGTTCTTC. Translating it yields CASSQDSGLGYNEQFF. This sequence joins TRBV4-2 and TRBJ2-1; TRBD2 matches at 7 bases. This CDR3 region has 16 residues. Trimming took 0 bases from V and 4 from J; bases not matched to a gene: 6. Germline CDR1 and CDR2: LGHNA and YNFKEQ.

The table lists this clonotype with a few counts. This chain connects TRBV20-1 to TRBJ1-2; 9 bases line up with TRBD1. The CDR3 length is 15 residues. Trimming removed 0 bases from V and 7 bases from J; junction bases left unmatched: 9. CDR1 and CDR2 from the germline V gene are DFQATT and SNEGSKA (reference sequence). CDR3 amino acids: CSARDEGQGLFGYTF. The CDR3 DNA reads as TGCAGTGCTAGAGATGAGGGACAGGGCTTATTTGGCTACACCTTC.

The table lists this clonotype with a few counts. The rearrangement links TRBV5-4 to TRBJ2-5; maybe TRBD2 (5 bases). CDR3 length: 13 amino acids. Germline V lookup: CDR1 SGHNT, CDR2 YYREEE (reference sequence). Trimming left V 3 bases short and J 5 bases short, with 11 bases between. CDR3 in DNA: TGTGCCAGCAGCTCGGTCGGGGAGGAGACCCAGTACTTC. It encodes CASSSVGEETQYF.

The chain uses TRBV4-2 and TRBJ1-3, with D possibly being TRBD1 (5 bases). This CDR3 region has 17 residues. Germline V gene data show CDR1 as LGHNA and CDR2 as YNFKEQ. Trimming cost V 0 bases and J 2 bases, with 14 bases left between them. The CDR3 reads CASSQDHPGLPGNTIYF. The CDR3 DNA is TGTGCCAGCAGCCAAGATCATCCGGGACTTCCTGGAAACACCATATATTTT.

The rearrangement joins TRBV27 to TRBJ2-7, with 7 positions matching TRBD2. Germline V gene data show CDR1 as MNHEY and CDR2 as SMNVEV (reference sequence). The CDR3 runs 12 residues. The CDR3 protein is CGSGEGSYEQYF. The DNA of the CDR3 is TGTGGAAGCGGGGAGGGCTCCTACGAGCAGTACTTC.

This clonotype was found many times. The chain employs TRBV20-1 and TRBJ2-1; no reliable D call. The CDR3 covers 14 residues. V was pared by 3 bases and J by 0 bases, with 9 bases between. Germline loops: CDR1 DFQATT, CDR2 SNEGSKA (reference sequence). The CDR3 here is CSASPRSSYNEQFF. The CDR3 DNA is TGCAGTGCTAGCCCCCGGAGCTCCTACAATGAGCAGTTCTTC.

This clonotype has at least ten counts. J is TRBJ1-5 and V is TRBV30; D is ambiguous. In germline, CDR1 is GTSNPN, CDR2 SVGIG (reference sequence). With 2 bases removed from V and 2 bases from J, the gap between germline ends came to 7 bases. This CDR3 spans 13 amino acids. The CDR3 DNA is TGTGCCTGGAGTATCCAGGGCAATCAGCCCCAGCATTTT. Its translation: CAWSIQGNQPQHF.

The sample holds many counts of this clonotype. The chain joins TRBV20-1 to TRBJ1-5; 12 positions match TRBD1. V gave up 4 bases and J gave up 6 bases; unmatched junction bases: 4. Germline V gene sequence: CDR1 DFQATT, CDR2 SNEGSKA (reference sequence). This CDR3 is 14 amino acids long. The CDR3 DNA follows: TGCAGTGCTATCCCGGGACAGGGGGCTCAGCCCCAGCATTTT. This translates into CSAIPGQGAQPQHF.

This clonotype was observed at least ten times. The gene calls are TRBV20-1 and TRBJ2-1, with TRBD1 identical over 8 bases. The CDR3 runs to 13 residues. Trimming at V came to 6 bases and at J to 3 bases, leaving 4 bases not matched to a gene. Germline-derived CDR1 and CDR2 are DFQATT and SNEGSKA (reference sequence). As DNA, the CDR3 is TGCAGTGCCAGACAGGGGAGCTACAATGAGCAGTTCTTC. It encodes CSARQGSYNEQFF.